Presented here are 13 T cell receptor beta chains from one specimen sequenced in a study of T cell responses to AZD1222 COVID-19 vaccine. The assay was immunoSEQ multiplex PCR, and TCRdb's table has in-frame clones only and misses some. Among tens of thousands of clones listed, approximately 88% were seen once. This material consisted of peripheral blood, taken on day 0 of AZD1222 vaccination. These TCRs come from an adult in good health.

V and J are TRBV11-2 and TRBJ1-6; 7 positions match TRBD1. From germline, CDR1 is SGHAT and CDR2 FQNNGV. After removal of 5 bases from V and 10 bases from J, the junction contained 11 bases not matched to a gene. The CDR3 length is 15 residues. Here the CDR3 reads CASSTRQGRQSPLHF. The CDR3 DNA follows: TGTGCCAGCAGCACCCGACAGGGACGGCAATCACCCCTCCACTTT.

This sequence joins TRBV12-3 or TRBV12-4 and TRBJ1-1; D is unresolved. V was trimmed by 5 bases and J by 4 bases, leaving 8 bases between them. The CDR3 runs 12 residues. CDR3 region: CASSGKGTEAFF. In DNA form, the CDR3 reads TGTGCCAGCAGTGGGAAGGGCACTGAAGCTTTCTTT.

This chain connects TRBV4-3 to TRBJ2-2; a weak D match, TRBD2 (7 bases). Trimming stripped 0 bases from V and 7 bases from J, with 21 bases between. Per the germline V gene, CDR1 is LGHNA and CDR2 is YSLEER. This CDR3 spans 18 amino acids. The DNA for the CDR3 is TGCGCCAGCAGCCAAGAGACCCTAAGGGGGGGGCAAAACGGGGAGCTGTTTTTT. As protein: CASSQETLRGGQNGELFF.

This clone was detected once. This chain joins TRBV7-2 and TRBJ1-5; no firm D call. CDR1 SGHTA and CDR2 FQGNSA come from the germline V gene. The CDR3 covers 16 residues. V was cut by 1 base and J by 7 bases, with 17 bases left in between. Here the CDR3 DNA reads TGTGCCAGCAGCTTAGTCCCCCCACCGTCCGGGCAGCCCCAGCATTTT. Residues: CASSLVPPPSGQPQHF.

This chain uses TRBV9 with TRBJ1-2, with TRBD1 matching over 8 bases. CDR3 size: 14 residues. J lost 4 bases, V lost 4 bases, and 6 bases had no gene match. Germline V gives CDR1 SGDLS, CDR2 YYNGEE. The CDR3 region has the DNA TGTGCCAGCAGCCCACAGGGGGGGGCCTATGGCTACACCTTC. This gives the protein CASSPQGGAYGYTF.

This CDR3 is CASSSNPGRPTDTQYF. In nucleotides, the CDR3 is TGCGCCAGCTCATCCAATCCCGGGAGACCCACAGATACGCAGTATTTT. The chain couples TRBV4-3 to TRBJ2-3; weak D call: TRBD2 (6 bases). V shed 8 bases and J shed 2 bases, with 20 bases lying between them. This CDR3 is built from 16 residues. Looked up from germline, CDR1 is LGHNA and CDR2 is YSLEER.

The chain joins TRBV6-1 to TRBJ1-2; D is unresolved. CDR3 size: 12 residues. The germline CDR1 and CDR2 sequences are MNHNS and SASEGT. Trimming took 8 bases from V and 4 from J, leaving 11 bases between them. As DNA, the CDR3 is TGTGCCAGCGTAAGCCCGCTCTATGGCTACACCTTC. The encoded protein is CASVSPLYGYTF.

This rearrangement joins TRBV7-2 to TRBJ2-7; D not certain. CDR1 SGHTA and CDR2 FQGNSA come from the germline V gene. V gave up 3 bases and J gave up 4 bases, with 19 bases separating them. CDR3 length: 16 amino acids. The CDR3: CASSFLDLQFSYEQYF. Here the CDR3 DNA reads TGTGCCAGCAGCTTCTTAGACCTTCAGTTTTCGTACGAGCAGTACTTC.

This sequence joins TRBV21-1 and TRBJ1-3; the table calls TRBD1, which could not be checked here. TRBV21-1 is given as a pseudogene. The CDR3 is 15 amino acids. CDR3 region: CASSTRQDAGNTIYF. DNA of the CDR3: TGTGCCAGCAGCACCCGACAGGATGCTGGAAACACCATATATTTT.

This chain joins TRBV5-1 and TRBJ1-2; D ambiguous. The CDR3 covers 15 residues. The V and J ends lost 0 bases and 3 bases respectively, with 12 bases between them. CDR1 SGHRS and CDR2 YFSETQ come from the germline V gene. For the CDR3, the DNA is TGCGCCAGCAGCTTGGTTGAGATGGGTGACTATGGCTACACCTTC. Its protein product is CASSLVEMGDYGYTF.

Worth noting for this clone: One end of the junction does not line up with germline, which may come from a read error. This sequence joins TRBV3-1 (or the pseudogene TRBV3-2) and TRBJ2-6; TRBD2 matches 8 bases. CDR1 LGHDT and CDR2 YNNKEL come from the germline V gene (reference sequence). The CDR3 extends over 16 amino acids. The chain's CDR3 is CPSTSRGGSGANVLTF. CDR3 bases: TGTCCCAGCACTTCCCGGGGGGGGTCAGGGGCCAACGTCCTGACTTTC.

The V and J genes are TRBV4-3 and TRBJ2-5, with 8 nucleotides matching TRBD2. The V and J ends lost 1 base and 3 bases, in that order; junction bases with no gene match: 7. CDR1 and CDR2 from the germline V gene are LGHNA and YSLEER. The CDR3 sequence is 16 residues long. CDR3 region: CASSQGGAAGEETQYF. CDR3 in DNA: TGCGCCAGCAGCCAAGGTGGGGCAGCGGGGGAAGAGACCCAGTACTTC.

This clone was detected only a few times. CDR3 DNA: TGTGCCAGCAGTGCGGACGACTCCACCGGGGAGCTGTTTTTT. Its translation: CASSADDSTGELFF. The chain employs TRBV6-4 and TRBJ2-2; D is unresolved. This CDR3 has 14 amino acids. V was cut by 4 bases and J by 4 bases, with 10 bases left in between. Germline lookup yields CDR1 MRHNA and CDR2 SNTAGT.